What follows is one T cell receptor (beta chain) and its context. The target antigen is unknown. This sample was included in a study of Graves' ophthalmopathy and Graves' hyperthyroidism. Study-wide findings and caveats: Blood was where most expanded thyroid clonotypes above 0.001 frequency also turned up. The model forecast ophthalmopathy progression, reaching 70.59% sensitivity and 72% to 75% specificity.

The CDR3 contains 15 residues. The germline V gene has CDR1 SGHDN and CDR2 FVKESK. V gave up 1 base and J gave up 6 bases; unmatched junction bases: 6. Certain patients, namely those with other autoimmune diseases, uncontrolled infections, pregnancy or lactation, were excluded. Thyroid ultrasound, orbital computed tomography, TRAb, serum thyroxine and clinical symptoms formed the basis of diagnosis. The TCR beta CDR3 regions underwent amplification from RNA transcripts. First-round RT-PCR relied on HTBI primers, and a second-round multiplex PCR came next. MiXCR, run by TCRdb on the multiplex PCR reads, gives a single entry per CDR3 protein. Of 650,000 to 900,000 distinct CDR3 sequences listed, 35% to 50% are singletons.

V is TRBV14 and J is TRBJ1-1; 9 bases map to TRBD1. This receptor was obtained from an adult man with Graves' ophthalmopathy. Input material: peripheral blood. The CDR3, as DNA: TGTGCCAGCAGCCAAGTGACAGGGGGTTTTCCTGAAGCTTTCTTT. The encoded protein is CASSQVTGGFPEAFF.